These 6 T cell receptor beta chains share one sample of origin, sequenced in a study of T cell repertoires in ileal Crohn's disease (dated by TCRdb to the late 2010s). The protocol used for the library was the immunoSEQ multiplex PCR assay. TCRdb holds this immuneACCESS table with in-frame rearrangements only. Some clones are missing; in checked studies, unresolved V genes explain under half, and the rest has no known cause. The sample table contains roughly 6,800 clones; only one count was recorded for more than 60% of them. The ten biggest clones cover roughly 3% of the sample. Sequencing input: ileal tissue. These receptors all come from an adult with Crohn's disease.

V is TRBV5-6 and J is TRBJ2-7; 7 nucleotides line up with TRBD1. Looked up from germline, CDR1 is SGHDT and CDR2 is YYEEEE. The CDR3 totals 14 residues. V trimming: 0 bases; J trimming: 3 bases; junction bases outside the gene matches: 3. The CDR3 nucleotides read TGTGCCAGCAGCTTGGGACAGGGTTACTACGAGCAGTACTTC. Protein sequence: CASSLGQGYYEQYF.

This clone was recorded a few times. V gene TRBV28 combines with J gene TRBJ2-1; D is uncertain. Germline V gives CDR1 MDHEN, CDR2 SYDVKM. The CDR3 totals 14 residues. The V and J ends lost 4 bases and 7 bases respectively, with 14 bases between them. Here the CDR3 DNA reads TGTGCCAGCAGTTCGAGAGGAAATTGGAATGAGCAGTTCTTC. Translated: CASSSRGNWNEQFF.

The chain employs TRBV2 and TRBJ2-3, with TRBD2 identical over 12 bases. Trimming removed 6 bases from V and 6 bases from J; junction bases left unmatched: 7. The V gene's germline CDR1 is SNHLY and CDR2 FYNNEI. The CDR3 consists of 15 residues. The chain's CDR3 is CASRGLAGRGDTQYF. The CDR3 nucleotides are TGTGCCAGCAGGGGACTAGCGGGCAGGGGGGATACGCAGTATTTT.

This sequence joins TRBV7-2 and TRBJ1-2; possibly TRBD1 for D (6 bases). The CDR3 has 15 residues. V was shortened by 2 bases and J by 7 bases, with 17 bases between the two germline ends. Germline V CDR1 and CDR2: SGHTA, FQGNSA. CDR3 sequence: CASSLKQGTPGGYTF. Here the CDR3 DNA reads TGTGCCAGCAGCTTAAAACAGGGTACCCCGGGTGGCTACACCTTC. The full variable domain, its missing parts supplied by reference TRBV7-2 and TRBJ1-2, is GAGVSQSPSNKVTEKGKDVELRCDPISGHTALYWYRQSLGQGLEFLIYFQGNSAPDKSGLPSDRFSAERTGGSVSTLTIQRTQQEDSAVYLCASSLKQGTPGGYTFGSGTRLTVV.

The rearrangement links TRBV30 to TRBJ2-1, with 8 bases lining up with TRBD2. This CDR3 is built from 15 residues. The V segment lost 5 bases and the J segment 5 bases; nucleotides outside the gene matches: 11. Germline values: CDR1 GTSNPN, CDR2 SVGIG (reference sequence). In DNA, the CDR3 is TGTGCCTGGTCCCGTGGGGGTAGCGGGGACAATGAGCAGTTCTTC. Translation: CAWSRGGSGDNEQFF.

This chain joins TRBV5-1 and TRBJ1-1; the D gene is possibly TRBD1 (6 bases). In germline, CDR1 is SGHRS, CDR2 YFSETQ. CDR3 size: 14 residues. The V end was cut by 5 bases, the J end by 0 bases, with 11 bases between. In DNA form, the CDR3 reads TGCGCCAGCAGTGCAGGGGCGGTGAACACTGAAGCTTTCTTT. Translating it yields CASSAGAVNTEAFF.